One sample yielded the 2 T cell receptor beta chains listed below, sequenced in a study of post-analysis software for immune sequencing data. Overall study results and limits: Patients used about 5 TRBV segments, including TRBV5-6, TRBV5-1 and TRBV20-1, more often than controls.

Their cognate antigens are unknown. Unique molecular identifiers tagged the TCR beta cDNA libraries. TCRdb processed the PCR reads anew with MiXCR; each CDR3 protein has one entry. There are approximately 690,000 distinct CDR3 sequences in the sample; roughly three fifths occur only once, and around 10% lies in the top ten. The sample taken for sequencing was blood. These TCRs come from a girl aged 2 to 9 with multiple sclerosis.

The CDR3 DNA reads as TGTGCCAGCAGCCCCCGGGGAACGGTGAACACCGGGGAGCTGTTTTTT. This gives the protein CASSPRGTVNTGELFF. The chain links TRBV5-8 to TRBJ2-2; TRBD2 might be the D (5 bases). The CDR3 consists of 16 residues. Germline V lookup: CDR1 SGHTS, CDR2 YDEGEE. V lost 4 bases and J lost 1, with 14 bases in between.

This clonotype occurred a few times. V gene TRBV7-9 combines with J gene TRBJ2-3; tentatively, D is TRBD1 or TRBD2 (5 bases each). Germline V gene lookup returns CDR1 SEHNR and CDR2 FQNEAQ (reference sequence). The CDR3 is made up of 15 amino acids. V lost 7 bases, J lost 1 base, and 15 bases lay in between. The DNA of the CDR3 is TGTGCCAGCATCGGCAGAGGGGCGCGCACAGATACGCAGTATTTT. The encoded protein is CASIGRGARTDTQYF.